What follows is one TCR beta chain and its context. Germline V gene data show CDR1 as KGHSH and CDR2 as LQKENI. Trimming cost V 8 bases and J 6 bases, with 10 bases left between them. This CDR3 region has 12 residues. This sample was included in a study of blood T cell repertoires in COVID-19. About the study: Whether acute or convalescent, the COVID-19 samples came from the United States, Italy and Spain. The cDNA or gDNA used as material had been derived from T cells, B-cell-depleted T cells, or PBMCs.

In the study's own analysis: Nucleated cell number was recorded as an estimate derived from reference gene primer amplification. TCRdb keeps only in-frame clones here, not all; method: immunoSEQ multiplex PCR. V, J and clone size were drawn from that table, and D and trimming were deduced from the DNA. The data hold some 230,000 clones, with around 82% observed a single time. V usage is TRBV18 and J usage is TRBJ1-4, with unresolved D. The TCR comes from an older woman with acute or convalescent COVID-19. The sample consisted of peripheral blood. The CDR3 sequence: CASAGVDEKLFF. The CDR3 coding sequence is TGTGCCAGCGCGGGAGTTGATGAAAAACTGTTTTTT.